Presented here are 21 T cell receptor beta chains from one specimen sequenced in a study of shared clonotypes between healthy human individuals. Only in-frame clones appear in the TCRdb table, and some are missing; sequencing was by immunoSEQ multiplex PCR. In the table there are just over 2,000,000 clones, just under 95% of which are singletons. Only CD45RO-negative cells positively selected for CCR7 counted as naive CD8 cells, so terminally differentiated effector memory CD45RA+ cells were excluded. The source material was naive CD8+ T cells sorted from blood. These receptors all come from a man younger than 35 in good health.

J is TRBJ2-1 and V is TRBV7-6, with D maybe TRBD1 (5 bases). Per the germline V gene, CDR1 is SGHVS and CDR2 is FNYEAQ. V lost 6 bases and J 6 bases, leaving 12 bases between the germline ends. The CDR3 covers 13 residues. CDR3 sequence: CASSTGYFNEQFF. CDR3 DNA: TGTGCCAGCAGTACAGGTTACTTCAATGAGCAGTTCTTC.

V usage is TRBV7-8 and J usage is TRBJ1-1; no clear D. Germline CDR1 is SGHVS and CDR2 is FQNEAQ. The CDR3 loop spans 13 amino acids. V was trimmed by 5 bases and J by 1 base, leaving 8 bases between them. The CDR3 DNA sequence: TGTGCCAGCAGCAACGAAAGGAACACTGAAGCTTTCTTT. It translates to CASSNERNTEAFF.

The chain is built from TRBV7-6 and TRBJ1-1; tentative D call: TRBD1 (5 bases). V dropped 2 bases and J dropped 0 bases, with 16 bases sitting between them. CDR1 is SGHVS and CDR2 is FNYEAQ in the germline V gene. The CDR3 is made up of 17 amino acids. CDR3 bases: TGTGCCAGCAGCTTACTAGTGGACACGTTCATGAACACTGAAGCTTTCTTT. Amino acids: CASSLLVDTFMNTEAFF.

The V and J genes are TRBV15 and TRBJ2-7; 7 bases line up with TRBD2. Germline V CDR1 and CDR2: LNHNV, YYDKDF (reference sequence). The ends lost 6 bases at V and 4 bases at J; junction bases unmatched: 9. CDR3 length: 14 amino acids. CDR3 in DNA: TGTGCCACCAGAACGGGGGGTTATGCGTACGAGCAGTACTTC. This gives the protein CATRTGGYAYEQYF.

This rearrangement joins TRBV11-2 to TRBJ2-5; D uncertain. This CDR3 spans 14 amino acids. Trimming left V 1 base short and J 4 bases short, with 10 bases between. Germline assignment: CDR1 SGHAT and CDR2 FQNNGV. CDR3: CASSLGVAGETQYF. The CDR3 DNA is TGTGCCAGCAGCTTAGGAGTAGCCGGAGAGACCCAGTACTTC. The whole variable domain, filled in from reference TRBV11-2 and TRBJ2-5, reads EAGVAQSPRYKIIEKRQSVAFWCNPISGHATLYWYQQILGQGPKLLIQFQNNGVVDDSQLPKDRFSAERLKGVDSTLKIQPAKLEDSAVYLCASSLGVAGETQYFGPGTRLLVL.

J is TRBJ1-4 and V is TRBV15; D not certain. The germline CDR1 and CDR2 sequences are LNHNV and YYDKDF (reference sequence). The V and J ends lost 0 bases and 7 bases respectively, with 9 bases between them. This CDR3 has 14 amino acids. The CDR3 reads CATSRDRDLEKLFF. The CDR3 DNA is TGTGCCACCAGCAGAGATCGGGATCTTGAAAAACTGTTTTTT. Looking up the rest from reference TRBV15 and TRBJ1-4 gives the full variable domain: DAMVIQNPRYQVTQFGKPVTLSCSQTLNHNVMYWYQQKSSQAPKLLFHYYDKDFNNEADTPDNFQSRRPNTSFCFLDIRSPGLGDTAMYLCATSRDRDLEKLFFGSGTQLSVL.

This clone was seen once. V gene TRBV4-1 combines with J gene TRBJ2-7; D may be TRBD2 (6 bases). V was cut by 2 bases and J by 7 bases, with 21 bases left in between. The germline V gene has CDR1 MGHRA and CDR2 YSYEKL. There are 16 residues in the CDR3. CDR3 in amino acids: CASSQTFPLGGGEQYF. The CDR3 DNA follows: TGCGCCAGCAGCCAAACCTTCCCTCTCGGGGGTGGGGAGCAGTACTTC.

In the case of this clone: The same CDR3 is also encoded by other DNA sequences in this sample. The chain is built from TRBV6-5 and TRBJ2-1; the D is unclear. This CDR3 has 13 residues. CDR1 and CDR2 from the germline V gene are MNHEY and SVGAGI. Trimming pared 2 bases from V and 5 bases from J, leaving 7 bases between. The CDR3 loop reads CASSYGGNNEQFF. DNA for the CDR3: TGTGCCAGCAGTTACGGCGGAAACAATGAGCAGTTCTTC.

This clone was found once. This CDR3 reads CASSLWTQNTEAFF. The CDR3 DNA sequence: TGCGCCAGCAGCTTGTGGACACAGAACACTGAAGCTTTCTTT. The chain links TRBV5-1 to TRBJ1-1, with a weak D call TRBD1 (5 bases). This CDR3 is 14 amino acids long. The ends were cut back, 1 base at V and 1 base at J, with 8 bases in the middle. The germline V gene has CDR1 SGHRS and CDR2 YFSETQ.

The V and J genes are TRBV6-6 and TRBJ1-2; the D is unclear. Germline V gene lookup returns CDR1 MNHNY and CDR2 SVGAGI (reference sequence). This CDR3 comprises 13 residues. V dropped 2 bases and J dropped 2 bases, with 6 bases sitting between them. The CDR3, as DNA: TGTGCCAGCAGTTACAGGGTAAACTATGGCTACACCTTC. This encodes CASSYRVNYGYTF.

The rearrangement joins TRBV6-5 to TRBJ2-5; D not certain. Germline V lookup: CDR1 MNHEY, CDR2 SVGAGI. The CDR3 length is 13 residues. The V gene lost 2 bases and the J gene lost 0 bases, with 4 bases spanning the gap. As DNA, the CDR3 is TGTGCCAGCAGTTACACGGACCAAGAGACCCAGTACTTC. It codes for CASSYTDQETQYF.

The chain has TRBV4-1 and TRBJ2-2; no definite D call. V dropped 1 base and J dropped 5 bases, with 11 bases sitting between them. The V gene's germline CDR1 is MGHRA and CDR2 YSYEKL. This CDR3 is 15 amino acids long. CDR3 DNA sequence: TGCGCCAGCAGCCAAGTTACCAGCGAAACCGGGGAGCTGTTTTTT. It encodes CASSQVTSETGELFF.

The CDR3 protein is CASSYATSEETQYF. The CDR3 DNA sequence: TGTGCCAGCAGTTACGCTACTAGCGAAGAGACCCAGTACTTC. The chain combines TRBV6-5 with TRBJ2-5; 7 positions match TRBD2. The germline V gene encodes CDR1 MNHEY and CDR2 SVGAGI. V lost 2 bases, J lost 3 bases, and 3 bases stayed unmatched. The CDR3 length is 14 residues.

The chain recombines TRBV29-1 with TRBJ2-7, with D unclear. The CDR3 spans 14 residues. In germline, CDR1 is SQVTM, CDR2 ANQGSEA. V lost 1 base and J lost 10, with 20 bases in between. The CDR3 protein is CSVEGVPGGVAQYF. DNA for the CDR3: TGCAGCGTTGAAGGAGTCCCGGGTGGGGTAGCTCAGTACTTC.

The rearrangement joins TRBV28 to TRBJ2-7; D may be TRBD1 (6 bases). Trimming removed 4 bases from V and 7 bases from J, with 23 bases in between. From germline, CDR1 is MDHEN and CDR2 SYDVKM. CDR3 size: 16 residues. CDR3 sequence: CASSSRRTAQVWEQYF. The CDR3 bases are TGTGCCAGCAGTTCCCGGCGGACAGCACAAGTTTGGGAGCAGTACTTC.

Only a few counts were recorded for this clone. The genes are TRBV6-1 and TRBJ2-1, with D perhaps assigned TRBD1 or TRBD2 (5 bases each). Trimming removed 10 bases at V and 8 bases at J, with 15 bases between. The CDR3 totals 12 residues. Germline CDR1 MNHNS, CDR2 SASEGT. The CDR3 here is CATGTAVHEQFF. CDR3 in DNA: TGTGCCACCGGGACGGCCGTTCATGAGCAGTTCTTC.

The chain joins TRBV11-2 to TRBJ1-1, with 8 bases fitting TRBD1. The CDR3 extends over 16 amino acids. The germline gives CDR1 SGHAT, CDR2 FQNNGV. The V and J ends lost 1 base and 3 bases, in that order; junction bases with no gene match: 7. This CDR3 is CASSLAVGGQDTEAFF. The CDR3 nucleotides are TGTGCCAGCAGCTTAGCGGTCGGGGGACAGGACACTGAAGCTTTCTTT.

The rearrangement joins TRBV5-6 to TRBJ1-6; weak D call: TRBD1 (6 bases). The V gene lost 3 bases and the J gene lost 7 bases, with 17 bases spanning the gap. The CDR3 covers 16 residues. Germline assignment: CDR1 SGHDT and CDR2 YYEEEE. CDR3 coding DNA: TGTGCCAGCAGCTCATTCGGGGGGGGCACAAATTCACCCCTCCACTTT. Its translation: CASSSFGGGTNSPLHF.

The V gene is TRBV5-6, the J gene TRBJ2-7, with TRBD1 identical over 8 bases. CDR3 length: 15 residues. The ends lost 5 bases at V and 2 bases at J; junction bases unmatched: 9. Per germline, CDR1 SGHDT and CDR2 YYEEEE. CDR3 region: CASSTGQAIAYEQYF. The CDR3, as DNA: TGTGCCAGCAGTACGGGACAGGCAATCGCCTACGAGCAGTACTTC.

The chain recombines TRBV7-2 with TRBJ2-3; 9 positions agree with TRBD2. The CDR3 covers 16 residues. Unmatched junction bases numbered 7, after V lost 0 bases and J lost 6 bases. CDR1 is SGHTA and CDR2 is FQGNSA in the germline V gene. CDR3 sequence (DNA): TGTGCCAGCAGCTTAGCTTGGCGGGGGGGCCCGGATACGCAGTATTTT. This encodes CASSLAWRGGPDTQYF.

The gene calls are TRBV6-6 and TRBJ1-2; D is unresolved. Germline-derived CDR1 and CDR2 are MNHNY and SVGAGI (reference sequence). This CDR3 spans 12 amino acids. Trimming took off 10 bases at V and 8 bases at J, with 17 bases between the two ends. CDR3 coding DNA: TGTGCCACGAACGCGGGAATAGTAGGCTACACCTTC. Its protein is CATNAGIVGYTF.